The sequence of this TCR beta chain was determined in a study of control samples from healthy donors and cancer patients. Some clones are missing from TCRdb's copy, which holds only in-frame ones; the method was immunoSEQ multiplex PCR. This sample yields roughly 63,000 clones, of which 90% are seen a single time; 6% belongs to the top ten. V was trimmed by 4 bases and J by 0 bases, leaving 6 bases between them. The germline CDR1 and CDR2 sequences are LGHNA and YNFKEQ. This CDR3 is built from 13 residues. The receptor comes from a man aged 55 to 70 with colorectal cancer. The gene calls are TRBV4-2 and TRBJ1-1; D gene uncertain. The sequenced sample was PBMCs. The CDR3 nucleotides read TGTGCCAGCAGCCCAACACTGAACACTGAAGCTTTCTTT. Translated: CASSPTLNTEAFF.